This entry describes one T cell receptor beta chain. The J segment lost 6 bases and the V segment lost 3 bases, leaving 12 bases of the junction unmatched. This CDR3 is 17 amino acids long. CDR1 is MNHEY and CDR2 is SMNVEV in the germline V gene (reference sequence). Sequencing was performed with immunoSEQ multiplex PCR; in TCRdb, only in-frame clones are kept and a portion is missing. Of 2,500,000 or so clones listed, 80% to 95% are singletons. The data are from a study of shared clonotypes between healthy human individuals. The specimen sequenced was naive CD4+ T cells from PBMCs. The subset was: CD45RA+ positively selected. The chain recombines TRBV27 with TRBJ2-1; 9 nucleotides match TRBD1. This receptor was identified in a man aged 18 to 35 in good health. Some clones in this sample may be carry-over from other donors' samples. In nucleotides, the CDR3 is TGTGCCAGCAGTTTGTACAGGGGGCGCACCCAATTCAATGAGCAGTTCTTC. Residues: CASSLYRGRTQFNEQFF.